The 30 T cell receptor beta chains in this list originate from one sample, sequenced in a study of siplizumab effects on memory and regulatory T cells. TCRdb's table, derived via immunoSEQ multiplex PCR, lists solely in-frame clones and lacks some. The table lists more than 90,000 clones, over 90% of them singletons. The sample consisted of non-Treg CD4+ T cells sorted from blood. Every receptor here comes from a human donor in good health.

The chain couples TRBV6-1 to TRBJ1-2; D is unresolved. Trimming cost V 5 bases and J 8 bases, with 15 bases left between them. Looked up from germline, CDR1 is MNHNS and CDR2 is SASEGT. There are 13 residues in the CDR3. The CDR3 DNA is TGTGCCAGCAGTCTCATGACCGACACCGGCTACACCTTC. Its protein product is CASSLMTDTGYTF.

CDR3 loop: CASSQDRGRLLFF. The DNA for the CDR3 is TGTGCCAGTAGTCAAGACAGGGGTCGGTTACTGTTTTTT. V usage is TRBV19 and J usage is TRBJ1-4, with 8 bases that match TRBD1. The CDR3 sequence is 13 residues long. Germline V gene lookup returns CDR1 LNHDA and CDR2 SQIVND (reference sequence). Trimming at V came to 5 bases and at J to 13 bases, leaving 9 bases not matched to a gene.

V usage is TRBV7-3 and J usage is TRBJ1-1; D uncertain. Germline lookup yields CDR1 SGHTA and CDR2 FQGTGA. The CDR3 has 13 amino acids. The V end lost 5 bases, the J end lost 1 base, and 8 bases lay between the germline ends. The chain's CDR3 is CASSAQRNTEAFF. CDR3 DNA: TGTGCCAGCAGCGCACAGAGGAACACTGAAGCTTTCTTT. Combining the CDR3 with reference TRBV7-3 and TRBJ1-1 gives the whole variable domain GAGVSQTPSNKVTEKGKYVELRCDPISGHTALYWYRQSLGQGPEFLIYFQGTGAADDSGLPNDRFFAVRPEGSVSTLKIQRTERGDSAVYLCASSAQRNTEAFFGQGTRLTVV.

The chain couples TRBV7-2 to TRBJ2-4; 7 nucleotides agree with TRBD1. Germline lookup yields CDR1 SGHTA and CDR2 FQGNSA. J was trimmed by 0 bases and V by 1 base; bases with no gene match: 6. CDR3 size: 17 residues. The CDR3 sequence: CASSLGFGQVAKNIQYF. The CDR3 coding sequence is TGTGCCAGCAGCTTAGGTTTTGGACAGGTAGCCAAAAACATTCAGTACTTC.

The chain uses TRBV7-9 and TRBJ1-1; D perhaps matches TRBD1 (5 bases). V dropped 2 bases and J dropped 3 bases, with 7 bases sitting between them. This CDR3 is 13 amino acids long. Per the germline V gene, CDR1 is SEHNR and CDR2 is FQNEAQ (reference sequence). CDR3 nucleotide sequence: TGTGCCAGCAGCTTAATGGGGCACACTGAAGCTTTCTTT. Amino acid sequence: CASSLMGHTEAFF.

The chain links TRBV28 to TRBJ2-5; no definite D call. CDR1 and CDR2 from the germline V gene are MDHEN and SYDVKM. This CDR3 has 12 amino acids. V was clipped by 3 bases and J by 4 bases, with 6 bases between them. The CDR3 bases are TGTGCCAGCAGTTTTATTAGAGAGACCCAGTACTTC. Its translation: CASSFIRETQYF.

This clone was detected a few times. The chain is built from TRBV28 and TRBJ1-1; D not resolved. The CDR3 consists of 11 residues. Germline values: CDR1 MDHEN, CDR2 SYDVKM. V lost 4 bases and J lost 3, with 3 bases in between. The CDR3 spells CASSWDTEAFF. The CDR3 region has the DNA TGTGCCAGCAGTTGGGACACTGAAGCTTTCTTT. Based on the CDR3 plus reference TRBV28 and TRBJ1-1, the full variable domain is DVKVTQSSRYLVKRTGEKVFLECVQDMDHENMFWYRQDPGLGLRLIYFSYDVKMKEKGDIPEGYSVSREKKERFSLILESASTNQTSMYLCASSWDTEAFFGQGTRLTVV.

This clone was counted a single time. Because it lacks the conserved phenylalanine or tryptophan at the end, this CDR3 is likely a read error. It is unclear where the CDR3 begins or ends on the DNA, so no DNA is shown, and the CDR3 is as TCRdb lists it. The chain employs TRBV6-5 and TRBJ2-7. Ends included, the CDR3 has 12 residues. The germline V gene encodes CDR1 MNHEY and CDR2 SVGAGI. The CDR3 spells CASTRPGPGNFY.

V is TRBV5-1 and J is TRBJ1-5; D is unresolved. Trimming took off 2 bases at V and 0 bases at J, with 3 bases between the two ends. This CDR3 has 13 residues. Germline V CDR1 and CDR2: SGHRS, YFSETQ. The CDR3 DNA is TGCGCCAGCAGCTTTGGTAGCAATCAGCCCCAGCATTTT. Translating it yields CASSFGSNQPQHF.

The V gene is TRBV2, the J gene TRBJ1-1; tentative D call: TRBD1 (5 bases). V gave up 6 bases and J gave up 5 bases, with 13 bases separating them. Per germline, CDR1 SNHLY and CDR2 FYNNEI. The CDR3 loop spans 13 amino acids. The CDR3 region is CASSGLQVTEAFF. The CDR3 region has the DNA TGTGCCAGCAGCGGATTACAGGTAACTGAAGCTTTCTTT.

This clone came up once. The V and J genes are TRBV19 and TRBJ1-2, with a tentative D call TRBD1 (5 bases). V gave up 0 bases and J gave up 5 bases, with 16 bases separating them. The CDR3 runs to 16 residues. Germline V gives CDR1 LNHDA, CDR2 SQIVND (reference sequence). Here the CDR3 reads CASSIDRRGIGYGYTF. CDR3 coding DNA: TGTGCCAGTAGTATAGATCGGAGGGGAATCGGATATGGCTACACCTTC.

This clone was counted a single time. The J gene is TRBJ2-3, the V gene TRBV7-6; no clear D. Deletions cut 5 bases from V and 2 bases from J, with 11 bases between. Germline V gives CDR1 SGHVS, CDR2 FNYEAQ. The CDR3 contains 14 residues. The CDR3 protein is CASSPRQPTDTQYF. The CDR3 DNA reads TGTGCCAGCAGCCCTCGCCAACCCACAGATACGCAGTATTTT. The full variable domain, in which reference TRBV7-6 and TRBJ2-3 provide the parts outside the CDR3, is GAGVSQSPRYKVTKRGQDVALRCDPISGHVSLYWYRQALGQGPEFLTYFNYEAQQDKSGLPNDRFSAERPEGSISTLTIQRTEQRDSAMYRCASSPRQPTDTQYFGPGTRLTVL.

The rearrangement links TRBV7-2 to TRBJ2-2; TRBD2 might be the D (6 bases). The CDR3 sequence is 13 residues long. Trimming cost V 5 bases and J 7 bases, with 11 bases left between them. Germline V gene sequence: CDR1 SGHTA, CDR2 FQGNSA. This CDR3 reads CASSPEGIGELFF. CDR3 coding DNA: TGTGCCAGCAGCCCGGAGGGGATCGGGGAGCTGTTTTTT. The whole variable domain, remainder taken from reference TRBV7-2 and TRBJ2-2, is GAGVSQSPSNKVTEKGKDVELRCDPISGHTALYWYRQSLGQGLEFLIYFQGNSAPDKSGLPSDRFSAERTGGSVSTLTIQRTQQEDSAVYLCASSPEGIGELFFGEGSRLTVL.

The chain uses TRBV19 and TRBJ2-7; D unclear. The length of the CDR3 is 13 residues. V was pared by 6 bases and J by 6 bases, with 15 bases between. Germline V gives CDR1 LNHDA, CDR2 SQIVND (reference sequence). The CDR3 nucleotides read TGTGCCAGTAGAGGCGGTGGGTTAGGCGAGCAGTACTTC. Translation gives CASRGGGLGEQYF.

The rearrangement links TRBV29-1 to TRBJ1-2, with D possibly matching TRBD1 (5 bases). V was cut by 4 bases and J by 2 bases, with 11 bases left in between. In germline, CDR1 is SQVTM, CDR2 ANQGSEA. This CDR3 has 13 amino acids. Here the CDR3 DNA reads TGCAGCGTTGTTCAGGGAGGAAACTATGGCTACACCTTC. It codes for CSVVQGGNYGYTF.

This clone was recorded once. Other nucleotide sequences from this sample produce the same CDR3. This chain links TRBV19 with TRBJ1-5; D ambiguous. Trimming pared 3 bases from V and 5 bases from J, leaving 5 bases between. CDR1 and CDR2 from the germline V gene are LNHDA and SQIVND (reference sequence). This CDR3 region has 12 residues. This CDR3 reads CASSILDQPQHF. The CDR3 DNA reads as TGTGCCAGTAGTATTTTAGATCAGCCCCAGCATTTT. The whole variable domain, filled in from reference TRBV19 and TRBJ1-5, reads DGGITQSPKYLFRKEGQNVTLSCEQNLNHDAMYWYRQDPGQGLRLIYYSQIVNDFQKGDIAEGYSVSREKKESFPLTVTSAQKNPTAFYLCASSILDQPQHFGDGTRLSIL.

The gene calls are TRBV2 and TRBJ2-7; the match to TRBD2 covers 13 bases. This CDR3 region has 23 residues. Looked up from germline, CDR1 is SNHLY and CDR2 is FYNNEI. J gave up 0 bases and V 1 base, and 21 bases lay outside the gene matches. The CDR3 loop is CASSEDFPALLTSGRATSYEQYF. In DNA, the CDR3 is TGTGCCAGCAGTGAAGATTTCCCTGCTTTACTTACTAGCGGGAGGGCCACCTCCTACGAGCAGTACTTC. Complete variable domain (other parts from reference TRBV2 and TRBJ2-7): EPEVTQTPSHQVTQMGQEVILRCVPISNHLYFYWYRQILGQKVEFLVSFYNNEISEKSEIFDDQFSVERPDGSNFTLKIRSTKLEDSAMYFCASSEDFPALLTSGRATSYEQYFGPGTRLTVT.

The chain couples TRBV19 to TRBJ1-3; a possible D gene is TRBD1 (6 bases). CDR3 length equals 13 residues. From germline, CDR1 is LNHDA and CDR2 SQIVND (reference sequence). The V end was cut by 7 bases, the J end by 2 bases, with 9 bases between. CDR3 sequence: CASNQGTGNTIYF. Here the CDR3 DNA reads TGTGCCAGTAACCAGGGGACTGGAAACACCATATATTTT.

The chain carries TRBV27 and TRBJ1-2; D is uncertain. CDR1 MNHEY and CDR2 SMNVEV come from the germline V gene (reference sequence). The CDR3 is made up of 13 amino acids. Trimming cost V 6 bases and J 8 bases, with 16 bases left between them. The CDR3 region is CASRISIGRGYTF. The CDR3 DNA follows: TGTGCCAGCAGAATTTCCATAGGGCGCGGCTACACCTTC.

The chain uses TRBV30 and TRBJ2-3; TRBD2 agrees at 10 bases. Unmatched junction bases numbered 5, after V lost 4 bases and J lost 10 bases. Looked up from germline, CDR1 is GTSNPN and CDR2 is SVGIG (reference sequence). The CDR3 sequence is 12 residues long. The CDR3, as DNA: TGTGCCTGGACTAGCGGGAGTTTTGCGCAGTATTTT. This encodes CAWTSGSFAQYF.

This rearrangement joins TRBV5-6 to TRBJ2-3; 10 bases line up with TRBD2. The length of the CDR3 is 16 residues. The V segment lost 0 bases and the J segment 2 bases; nucleotides outside the gene matches: 3. In germline, CDR1 is SGHDT, CDR2 YYEEEE. CDR3 amino acids: CASSLGLAGLTDTQYF. In nucleotides, the CDR3 is TGTGCCAGCAGCTTGGGACTAGCGGGCCTCACAGATACGCAGTATTTT.

This clone showed up just once. For the CDR3, the DNA is TGTGCCAGCAGTTACCCGGGACTTACCAATGAGCAGTTCTTC. Protein: CASSYPGLTNEQFF. V is TRBV6-5 and J is TRBJ2-1; D perhaps matches TRBD2 (6 bases). This CDR3 comprises 14 residues. Germline V gives CDR1 MNHEY, CDR2 SVGAGI. V lost 2 bases to trimming and J lost 6 bases, with 11 bases between them.

The V gene is TRBV4-1, the J gene TRBJ2-7, with D possibly TRBD2 on 6 matching bases. The germline CDR1 and CDR2 sequences are MGHRA and YSYEKL. This CDR3 comprises 16 residues. V dropped 1 base and J dropped 6 bases, with 19 bases sitting between them. CDR3 amino acids: CASSQVIGRVGGEQYF. The CDR3, as DNA: TGCGCCAGCAGCCAAGTAATCGGCAGGGTGGGAGGCGAGCAGTACTTC.

This rearrangement joins TRBV21-1 to TRBJ2-4; whether TRBD2, the table's D call, matches the DNA was not checked. TRBV21-1 is a pseudogene. This CDR3 has 12 residues. The CDR3 loop is CASSKAGGIQYF. In DNA, the CDR3 is TGTGCCAGCAGCAAAGCTGGCGGCATTCAGTACTTC.

The chain joins TRBV29-1 to TRBJ2-5; D perhaps matches TRBD2 (5 bases). The V end lost 4 bases, the J end lost 5 bases, and 14 bases lay between the germline ends. Germline assignment: CDR1 SQVTM and CDR2 ANQGSEA. The length of the CDR3 is 13 residues. This CDR3 reads CSVGNGVKETQYF. The CDR3 DNA is TGCAGCGTTGGGAACGGGGTTAAGGAGACCCAGTACTTC. The whole variable domain, remainder taken from reference TRBV29-1 and TRBJ2-5, is SAVISQKPSRDICQRGTSLTIQCQVDSQVTMMFWYRQQPGQSLTLIATANQGSEATYESGFVIDKFPISRPNLTFSTLTVSNMSPEDSSIYLCSVGNGVKETQYFGPGTRLLVL.

In its sample, this clone was seen once. The chain's CDR3 is CASRRVGPSGNTIYF. The CDR3 DNA sequence: TGTGCCAGCAGGAGGGTAGGACCCTCTGGAAACACCATATATTTT. The V gene is TRBV2, the J gene TRBJ1-3, with D uncertain. The CDR3 covers 15 residues. Germline CDR1 SNHLY, CDR2 FYNNEI. V shed 6 bases and J shed 0 bases, with 12 bases lying between them.

The chain combines TRBV29-1 with TRBJ2-3; either TRBD1 or TRBD2 may supply D (5 bases each). The ends were cut back, 3 bases at V and 7 bases at J, with 14 bases in the middle. Per the germline V gene, CDR1 is SQVTM and CDR2 is ANQGSEA. This CDR3 comprises 13 residues. As DNA, the CDR3 is TGCAGCGTTGATGACGGGAAGGGGCATACGCAGTATTTT. Amino acid sequence: CSVDDGKGHTQYF.

The rearrangement joins TRBV19 to TRBJ1-5; 8 nucleotides agree with TRBD1. CDR1 and CDR2 from the germline V gene are LNHDA and SQIVND (reference sequence). The CDR3 sequence is 16 residues long. The ends lost 6 bases at V and 1 base at J; junction bases unmatched: 8. The CDR3 DNA sequence: TGTGCCAGTAGCGCTGCAGGGGGCGGCAGCAATCAGCCCCAGCATTTT. This codes for CASSAAGGGSNQPQHF.

The V call is TRBV6-5, the J call TRBJ1-1; 7 nucleotides align to TRBD1. Germline values: CDR1 MNHEY, CDR2 SVGAGI. This CDR3 comprises 14 residues. Losses at the gene ends were 5 bases for V and 4 bases for J; bases not matched to a gene: 7. Here the CDR3 reads CASSRQGLTTEAFF. CDR3 nucleotide sequence: TGTGCCAGCAGTCGACAGGGCTTGACCACTGAAGCTTTCTTT.

The chain carries TRBV19 and TRBJ1-4; unclear D gene. The V gene lost 1 base and the J gene lost 1 base, with 4 bases spanning the gap. Germline assignment: CDR1 LNHDA and CDR2 SQIVND (reference sequence). The CDR3 spans 14 residues. CDR3: CASSIGVTNEKLFF. In DNA form, the CDR3 reads TGTGCCAGTAGTATAGGCGTAACTAATGAAAAACTGTTTTTT.